This passage covers 22 T cell receptor beta chains from one sample sequenced in a study of identical twins. MiXCR was run by TCRdb on the 5' RACE reads, yielding one entry per CDR3 protein. Here the sample spans roughly 350,000 distinct CDR3 sequences, roughly an eighth being singletons. This sample was shared with a second study, whose subject was yellow fever vaccine responses in identical twins.

Sequenced input: CD8+ T cells sorted from blood. These receptors were taken from a woman between 18 and 29 years old in good health.

CDR3 coding DNA: TGTGCCACCTTGACTAGCCGGAACGAGCAGTACTTC. It is translated as CATLTSRNEQYF. The V and J genes are TRBV6-2 or TRBV6-3 and TRBJ2-7; 7 bases fit TRBD2. Germline V CDR1 and CDR2: MNHEY, SVGEGT. The CDR3 extends over 12 amino acids. V shed 10 bases, J shed 5 bases, and the junction held 8 bases outside the gene matches.

This clonotype was detected a few times. The genes are TRBV7-9 and TRBJ1-6, with TRBD1 identical over 8 bases. The CDR3 sequence is 16 residues long. Germline loops: CDR1 SEHNR, CDR2 FQNEAQ (reference sequence). V was clipped by 4 bases and J by 9 bases; unmatched bases: 11. CDR3 amino acids: CASSSTRQGPRSPLHF. For the CDR3, the DNA is TGTGCCAGCAGCTCGACCCGACAGGGGCCTCGTTCACCCCTCCACTTT.

V usage is TRBV12-3 or TRBV12-4 and J usage is TRBJ2-3, with TRBD2 matching 11 bases. V was clipped by 5 bases and J by 1 base; unmatched bases: 5. This CDR3 is built from 16 residues. CDR3 coding DNA: TGTGCCAGCAGTGCCACTAGCGGGGGACGCACAGATACGCAGTATTTT. Amino acids: CASSATSGGRTDTQYF.

This clonotype was detected only a few times. The gene calls are TRBV3-1 and TRBJ2-2; D unclear. This CDR3 has 12 residues. Per germline, CDR1 LGHDT and CDR2 YNNKEL (reference sequence). Between the trimmed V and J ends, which lost 3 bases and 6 bases, there was a span of 5 bases. The CDR3 here is CASSHQSGELFF. The CDR3 DNA follows: TGTGCCAGCAGCCACCAATCCGGGGAGCTGTTTTTT.

This sequence joins TRBV7-9 and TRBJ2-3; no clear D. CDR1 is SEHNR and CDR2 is FQNEAQ in the germline V gene (reference sequence). Trimming removed 2 bases from V and 4 bases from J, with 7 bases in between. CDR3 length: 13 residues. The CDR3 spells CASSLPSADTQYF. The DNA of the CDR3 is TGTGCCAGCAGCTTACCGAGCGCAGATACGCAGTATTTT.

Only a few counts were recorded for this clonotype. This chain uses TRBV2 with TRBJ2-3; D call uncertain. The V gene's germline CDR1 is SNHLY and CDR2 FYNNEI. The V gene lost 5 bases and the J gene lost 4 bases, with 10 bases spanning the gap. This CDR3 spans 13 amino acids. CDR3 sequence: CASSSRTADTQYF. The CDR3 region has the DNA TGTGCCAGCAGTTCCCGGACCGCAGATACGCAGTATTTT.

J is TRBJ2-3 and V is TRBV7-9; D unresolved. Trimming cost V 0 bases and J 4 bases, with 14 bases left between them. CDR1 and CDR2 from the germline V gene are SEHNR and FQNEAQ (reference sequence). The CDR3 has 16 residues. CDR3 coding DNA: TGTGCCAGCAGCTTAGCGTCGAGTAGCTGGTCAGATACGCAGTATTTT. This gives the protein CASSLASSSWSDTQYF.

This clonotype was found a few times. The chain is built from TRBV27 and TRBJ1-2; perhaps TRBD1 as D (5 bases). The V and J ends lost 3 bases and 8 bases respectively, with 13 bases between them. This CDR3 has 13 amino acids. Germline V CDR1 and CDR2: MNHEY, SMNVEV (reference sequence). Written as DNA, the CDR3 is TGTGCCAGCAGTTTGGAGGGGCGGAGGGGCTACACCTTC. As protein: CASSLEGRRGYTF.

J is TRBJ2-3 and V is TRBV24-1; D remains ambiguous. The V end was cut by 3 bases, the J end by 2 bases, with 8 bases between. CDR1 and CDR2 (germline): KGHDR, SFDVKD. This CDR3 has 14 amino acids. Written as DNA, the CDR3 is TGTGCCACCAGTGATAACTACTTCACAGATACGCAGTATTTT. As protein: CATSDNYFTDTQYF.

This clonotype was observed a handful of times. The V and J genes are TRBV12-3 or TRBV12-4 and TRBJ1-1; D call uncertain. The V gene lost 5 bases and the J gene lost 0 bases, with 16 bases spanning the gap. This CDR3 region has 16 residues. The CDR3 bases are TGTGCCAGCAGTCCGGACTCTCTTGCCCTGAACACTGAAGCTTTCTTT. It is translated as CASSPDSLALNTEAFF.

This clonotype was recorded a few times. The J gene is TRBJ2-1, the V gene TRBV15, with D uncertain. This CDR3 has 12 amino acids. Deletions cut 8 bases from V and 1 base from J, with 6 bases between. The germline gives CDR1 LNHNV, CDR2 YYDKDF (reference sequence). CDR3 nucleotides: TGTGCCACCGAGAAGTCCTACAATGAGCAGTTCTTC. This encodes CATEKSYNEQFF. The entire variable domain, with the rest obtained from reference TRBV15 and TRBJ2-1, is as follows: DAMVIQNPRYQVTQFGKPVTLSCSQTLNHNVMYWYQQKSSQAPKLLFHYYDKDFNNEADTPDNFQSRRPNTSFCFLDIRSPGLGDTAMYLCATEKSYNEQFFGPGTRLTVL.

The gene calls are TRBV2 and TRBJ2-2; 14 positions agree with TRBD2. Germline CDR1 reads SNHLY; CDR2 reads FYNNEI. CDR3 length equals 16 residues. The CDR3 nucleotides read TGTGCGGCCGGGACTAGCGGGAGTAAGGTCCCCGGGGAGCTGTTTTTT. Translated, it gives CAAGTSGSKVPGELFF.

This clonotype was seen repeatedly, ten times or more. The V gene is TRBV7-9, the J gene TRBJ2-5; D gene ambiguous. The CDR3 spans 13 residues. The ends were cut back, 4 bases at V and 2 bases at J, with 8 bases in the middle. CDR1 is SEHNR and CDR2 is FQNEAQ in the germline V gene (reference sequence). CDR3 in amino acids: CASSSDSQETQYF. The CDR3 nucleotides are TGTGCCAGCAGCTCCGACTCGCAAGAGACCCAGTACTTC.

CDR3 nucleotides: TGTGCCAGCAGTTTCCGGGTTTTTGAGACCCAGTACTTC. As protein: CASSFRVFETQYF. V gene TRBV28 combines with J gene TRBJ2-5; no definite D call. CDR3 length equals 13 residues. Germline V gives CDR1 MDHEN, CDR2 SYDVKM. V dropped 3 bases and J dropped 5 bases, with 10 bases sitting between them.

Many counts were recorded for this clonotype. The chain combines TRBV12-3 or TRBV12-4 with TRBJ1-1; D unresolved. The CDR3 has 11 amino acids. V lost 2 bases and J lost 8, with 6 bases in between. This CDR3 reads CASSLSREAFF. The CDR3 DNA is TGTGCCAGCAGTTTATCCAGGGAAGCTTTCTTT.

This clonotype has ten or more counts. The V call is TRBV6-2 or TRBV6-3, the J call TRBJ2-1; D unresolved. Trimming removed 0 bases at V and 4 bases at J, with 4 bases between. This CDR3 comprises 13 residues. CDR1 is MNHEY and CDR2 is SVGEGT in the germline V gene. The CDR3 is CASSYSRYNEQFF. Written as DNA, the CDR3 is TGTGCCAGCAGTTACTCGAGGTACAATGAGCAGTTCTTC.

The chain carries TRBV5-5 and TRBJ2-1, with 12 positions matching TRBD2. Germline-derived CDR1 and CDR2 are SGHKS and YYEKEE (reference sequence). The CDR3 is made up of 16 amino acids. Unmatched junction bases numbered 7, after V lost 1 base and J lost 8 bases. Written as DNA, the CDR3 is TGTGCCAGCAGCTTGCCCACTAGCGGGGGGCGGGATGAGCAGTTCTTC. Protein sequence: CASSLPTSGGRDEQFF.

The chain employs TRBV20-1 and TRBJ2-7; 9 bases align to TRBD2. The CDR3 sequence is 13 residues long. After removal of 5 bases from V and 5 bases from J, the junction contained 7 bases not matched to a gene. CDR1 is DFQATT, CDR2 SNEGSKA, per germline (reference sequence). The CDR3 reads CSAHSGSYHEQYF. The CDR3 nucleotides are TGCAGTGCTCATAGCGGGAGTTATCACGAGCAGTACTTC.

The chain joins TRBV25-1 to TRBJ2-3; TRBD2 matches 11 bases. Germline V gene data show CDR1 as MGHDK and CDR2 as SYGVNS. The CDR3 has 15 residues. Trimming at V came to 5 bases and at J to 2 bases, leaving 3 bases not matched to a gene. Written as DNA, the CDR3 is TGTGCCAGCAGTCGACTAGCGGGACTCACAGATACGCAGTATTTT. As protein: CASSRLAGLTDTQYF.

The table lists this clonotype with a few counts. The rearrangement links TRBV5-6 to TRBJ2-3; D ambiguous. There are 16 residues in the CDR3. Per the germline V gene, CDR1 is SGHDT and CDR2 is YYEEEE. Trimming stripped 0 bases from V and 2 bases from J, with 13 bases between. The CDR3 sequence: CASSLVGSRNTDTQYF. The CDR3 nucleotides are TGTGCCAGCAGCTTGGTCGGCTCACGTAACACAGATACGCAGTATTTT.

V is TRBV20-1 and J is TRBJ2-1; 11 nucleotides match TRBD2. The germline gives CDR1 DFQATT, CDR2 SNEGSKA (reference sequence). Trimming at V came to 4 bases and at J to 0 bases, leaving 2 bases not matched to a gene. This CDR3 contains 15 residues. CDR3 nucleotides: TGCAGTGCTACCACTAGCGGGAGCTCCTACAATGAGCAGTTCTTC. Translated, it gives CSATTSGSSYNEQFF.

V and J are TRBV4-2 and TRBJ1-2, with no clear D. The CDR3 has 14 residues. CDR1 and CDR2 (germline): LGHNA, YNFKEQ. Trimming stripped 0 bases from V and 6 bases from J, with 11 bases between. CDR3 sequence: CASSQEGINHGYTF. CDR3 DNA sequence: TGTGCCAGCAGCCAAGAGGGGATAAATCATGGCTACACCTTC.